Listed below are T cell receptor beta chains from one sample, sequenced in a study of OX40 agonist ivuxolimab in advanced cancers. Generated by immunoSEQ multiplex PCR, the TCRdb table keeps only in-frame clones and is missing some. The sample has around 95,000 clones, around 91% seen once; the top ten hold around 0.16%. The source was CD4+ or CD8+ T cells sorted from blood, collected in a trial of the OX40 agonist ivuxolimab. Receptors originate from an adult with an advanced solid tumor such as melanoma, head and neck, liver or kidney cancer. Each CDR3 is given with its conserved first and last residue.

J	V	CDR3
TRBJ1-5	TRBV28	CASRLPLGSNQPQHF
TRBJ2-7	TRBV15	CATSRRTSGSYEQYF
TRBJ2-2	TRBV5-4	CASSLARLPGELFF
TRBJ1-2	TRBV27	CASSSHLGTRSYGYTF
TRBJ1-4	TRBV19	CASSPRAFGEKLFF
TRBJ2-1	TRBV9	CASSVSEGSEQFF
TRBJ1-4	TRBV2	CASTLSREKLFF
TRBJ1-2	TRBV9	CASSVAARTPWGYTF
TRBJ2-1	TRBV5-1	CASSLGDRPYNEQFF
TRBJ2-1	TRBV6-1	CASSEVAGGPDEQFF
TRBJ2-3	TRBV7-3	CASSLTAQSTDTQYF
TRBJ2-7	TRBV10-3	CAISRDRAYEQYF
TRBJ1-1	TRBV6-6	CASSFKSHTEAFF
TRBJ2-3	TRBV5-1	CASSLVGGTTDTQYF
TRBJ2-7	TRBV11-1	CASSPGTRGDYEQYF
TRBJ1-6	TRBV6-1	CASRSNRAENSPLHF
TRBJ2-3	TRBV10-3	CAVLYADTQYF